The entry below gives a single T cell receptor beta chain sequence along with its context. The record originates from a study of blood T cell repertoires in COVID-19. Study in general: Sources were T cells, B-cell-depleted T cells, or PBMCs; the material itself was cDNA or gDNA.

The CDR3 extends over 13 amino acids. Germline trimming cut 6 bases from V and 7 bases from J; bases unmatched to any gene: 5. The germline V gene encodes CDR1 MNHNY and CDR2 SVGAGI (reference sequence). In the authors' workflow: It was from reference gene primer amplification that nucleated cell counts were estimated. The data were produced by immunoSEQ multiplex PCR, yet TCRdb's version contains in-frame clones alone and is incomplete. That table gives V, J and clone size, and the DNA gave D and trimming. The sample holds 100,000 to 150,000 clones, approximately 90% seen once. V usage is TRBV6-6 and J usage is TRBJ1-4; 7 nucleotides match TRBD1. The sequenced material came from peripheral blood. The sequence was collected from a man aged 45-65 years with active or convalescent COVID-19. The CDR3 reads CASSPTGTEKLFF. Written as DNA, the CDR3 is TGTGCCAGCAGCCCGACAGGGACTGAAAAACTGTTTTTT.